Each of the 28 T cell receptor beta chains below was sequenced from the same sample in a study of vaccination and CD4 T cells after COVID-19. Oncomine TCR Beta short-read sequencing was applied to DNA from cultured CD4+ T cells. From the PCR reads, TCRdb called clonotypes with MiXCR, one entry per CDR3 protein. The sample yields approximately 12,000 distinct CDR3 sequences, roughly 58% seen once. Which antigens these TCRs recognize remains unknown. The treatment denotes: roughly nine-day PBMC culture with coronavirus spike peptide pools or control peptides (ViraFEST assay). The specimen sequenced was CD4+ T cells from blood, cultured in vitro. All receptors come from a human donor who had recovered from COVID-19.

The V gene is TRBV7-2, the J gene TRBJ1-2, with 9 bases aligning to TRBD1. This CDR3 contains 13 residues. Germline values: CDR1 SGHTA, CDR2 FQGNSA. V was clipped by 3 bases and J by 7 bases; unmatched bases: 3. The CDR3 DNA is TGTGCCAGCAGCTTGACAGGGGGGACTGGCTACACCTTC. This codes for CASSLTGGTGYTF.

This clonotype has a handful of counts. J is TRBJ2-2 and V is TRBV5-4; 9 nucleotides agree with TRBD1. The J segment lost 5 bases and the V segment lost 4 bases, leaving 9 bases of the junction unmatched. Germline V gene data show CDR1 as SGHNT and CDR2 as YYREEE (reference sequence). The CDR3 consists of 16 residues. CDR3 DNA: TGTGCCAGCAGCGCTGCACAGGGGGCTGGGACCGGGGAGCTGTTTTTT. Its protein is CASSAAQGAGTGELFF. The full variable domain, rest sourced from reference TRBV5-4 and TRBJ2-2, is ETGVTQSPTHLIKTRGQQVTLRCSSQSGHNTVSWYQQALGQGPQFIFQYYREEENGRGNFPPRFSGLQFPNYSSELNVNALELDDSALYLCASSAAQGAGTGELFFGEGSRLTVL.

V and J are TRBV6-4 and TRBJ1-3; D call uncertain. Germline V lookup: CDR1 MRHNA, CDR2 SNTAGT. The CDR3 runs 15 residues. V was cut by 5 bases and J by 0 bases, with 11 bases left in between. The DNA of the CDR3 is TGTGCCAGCAGTACTCGTCATGGCTCTGGAAACACCATATATTTT. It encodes CASSTRHGSGNTIYF.

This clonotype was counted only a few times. The CDR3 bases are TGTGCCACCCAAAAGGCGGCGGACTATGGCTACACCTTC. Translating it yields CATQKAADYGYTF. The chain links TRBV15 to TRBJ1-2, with D uncertain. Germline V gives CDR1 LNHNV, CDR2 YYDKDF (reference sequence). CDR3 length: 13 residues. V was clipped by 8 bases and J by 3 bases, with 13 bases between them.

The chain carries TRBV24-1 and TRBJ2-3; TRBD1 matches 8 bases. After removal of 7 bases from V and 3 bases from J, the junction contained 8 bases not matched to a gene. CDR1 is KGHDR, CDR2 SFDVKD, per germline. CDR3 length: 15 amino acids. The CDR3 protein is CATRRSGGSTDTQYF. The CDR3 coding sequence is TGTGCCACCAGACGTTCAGGGGGCTCAACAGATACGCAGTATTTT.

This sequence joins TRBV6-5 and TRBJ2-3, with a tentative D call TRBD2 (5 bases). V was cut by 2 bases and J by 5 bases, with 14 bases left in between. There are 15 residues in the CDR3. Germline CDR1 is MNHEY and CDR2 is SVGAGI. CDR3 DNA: TGTGCCAGCAGTTACGAGGGAAAATTGGGAGATACGCAGTATTTT. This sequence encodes CASSYEGKLGDTQYF.

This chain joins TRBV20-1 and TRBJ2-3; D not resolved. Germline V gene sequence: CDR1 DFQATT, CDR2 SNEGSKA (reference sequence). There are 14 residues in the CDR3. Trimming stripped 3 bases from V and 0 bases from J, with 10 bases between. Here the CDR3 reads CSARPITSTDTQYF. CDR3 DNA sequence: TGCAGTGCTAGGCCCATAACTAGCACAGATACGCAGTATTTT.

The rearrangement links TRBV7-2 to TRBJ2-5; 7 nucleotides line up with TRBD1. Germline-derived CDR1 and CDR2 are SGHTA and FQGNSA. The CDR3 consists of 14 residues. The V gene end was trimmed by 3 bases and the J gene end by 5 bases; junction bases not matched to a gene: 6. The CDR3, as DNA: TGTGCCAGCAGCTTGACAGGGACGGGGGAGACCCAGTACTTC. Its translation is CASSLTGTGETQYF. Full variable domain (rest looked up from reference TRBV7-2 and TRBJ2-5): GAGVSQSPSNKVTEKGKDVELRCDPISGHTALYWYRQSLGQGLEFLIYFQGNSAPDKSGLPSDRFSAERTGGSVSTLTIQRTQQEDSAVYLCASSLTGTGETQYFGPGTRLLVL.

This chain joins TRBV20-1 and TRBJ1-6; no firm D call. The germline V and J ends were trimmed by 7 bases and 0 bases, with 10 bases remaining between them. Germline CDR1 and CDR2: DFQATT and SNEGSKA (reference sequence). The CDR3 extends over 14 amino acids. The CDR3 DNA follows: TGCAGTGTCCAAACGAGCTCCTATAATTCACCCCTCCACTTT. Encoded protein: CSVQTSSYNSPLHF.

The CDR3 sequence: CASSYRDRSYEQYF. In nucleotides, the CDR3 is TGTGCCAGCAGTTACCGGGACAGATCCTACGAGCAGTACTTC. The chain carries TRBV6-5 and TRBJ2-7; 7 nucleotides align to TRBD1. CDR1 and CDR2 (germline): MNHEY, SVGAGI. The length of the CDR3 is 14 residues. The J segment lost 1 base and the V segment lost 2 bases, leaving 2 bases of the junction unmatched.

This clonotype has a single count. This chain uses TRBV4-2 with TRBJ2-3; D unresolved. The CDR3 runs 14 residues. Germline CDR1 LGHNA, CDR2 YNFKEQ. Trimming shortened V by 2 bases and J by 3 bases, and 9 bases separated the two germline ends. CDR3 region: CASSQTDRTDTQYF. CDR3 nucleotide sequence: TGTGCCAGCAGCCAAACGGACCGGACAGATACGCAGTATTTT.

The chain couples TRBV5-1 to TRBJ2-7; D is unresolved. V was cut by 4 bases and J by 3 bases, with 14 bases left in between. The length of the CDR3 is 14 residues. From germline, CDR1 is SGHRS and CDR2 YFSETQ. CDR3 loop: CASSPDSTSYEQYF. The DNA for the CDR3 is TGCGCCAGCAGCCCCGACTCGACCAGCTACGAGCAGTACTTC.

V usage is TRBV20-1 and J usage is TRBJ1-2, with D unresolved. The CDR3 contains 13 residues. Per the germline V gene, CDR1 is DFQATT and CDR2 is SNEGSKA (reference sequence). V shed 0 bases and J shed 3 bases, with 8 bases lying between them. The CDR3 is CSARDVRYYGYTF. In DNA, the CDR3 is TGCAGTGCTAGAGATGTACGGTACTATGGCTACACCTTC.

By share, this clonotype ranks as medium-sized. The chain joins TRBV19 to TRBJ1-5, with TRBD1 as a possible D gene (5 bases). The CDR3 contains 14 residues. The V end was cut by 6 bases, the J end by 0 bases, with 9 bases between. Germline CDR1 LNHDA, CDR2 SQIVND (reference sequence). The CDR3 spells CASRRGDSNQPQHF. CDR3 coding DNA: TGTGCCAGTAGGAGGGGAGATAGCAATCAGCCCCAGCATTTT.

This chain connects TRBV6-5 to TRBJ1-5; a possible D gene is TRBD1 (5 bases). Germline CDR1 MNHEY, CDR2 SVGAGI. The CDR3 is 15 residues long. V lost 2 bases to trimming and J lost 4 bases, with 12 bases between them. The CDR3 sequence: CASSYGQGRNQPQHF. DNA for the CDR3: TGTGCCAGCAGTTACGGGCAGGGTAGGAATCAGCCCCAGCATTTT.

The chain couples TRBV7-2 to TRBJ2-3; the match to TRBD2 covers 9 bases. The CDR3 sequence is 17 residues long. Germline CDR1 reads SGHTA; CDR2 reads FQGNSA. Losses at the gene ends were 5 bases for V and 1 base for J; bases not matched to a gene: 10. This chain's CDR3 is CASSRRRGGRGTDTQYF. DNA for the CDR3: TGTGCCAGCAGCCGTCGGCGGGGCGGGAGGGGCACAGATACGCAGTATTTT. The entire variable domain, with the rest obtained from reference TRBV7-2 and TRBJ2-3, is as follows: GAGVSQSPSNKVTEKGKDVELRCDPISGHTALYWYRQSLGQGLEFLIYFQGNSAPDKSGLPSDRFSAERTGGSVSTLTIQRTQQEDSAVYLCASSRRRGGRGTDTQYFGPGTRLTVL.

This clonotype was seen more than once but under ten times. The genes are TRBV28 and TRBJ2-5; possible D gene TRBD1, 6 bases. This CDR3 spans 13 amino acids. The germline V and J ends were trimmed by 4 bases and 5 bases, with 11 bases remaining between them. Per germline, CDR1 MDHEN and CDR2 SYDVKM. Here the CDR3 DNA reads TGTGCCAGCAGTTACAGGGTGGGGGAGACCCAGTACTTC. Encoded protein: CASSYRVGETQYF.

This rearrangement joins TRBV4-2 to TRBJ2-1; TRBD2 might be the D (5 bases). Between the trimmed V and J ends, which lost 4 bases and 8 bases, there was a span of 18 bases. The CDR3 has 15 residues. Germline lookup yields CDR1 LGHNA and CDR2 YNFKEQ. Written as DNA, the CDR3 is TGTGCCAGCAGCCCCGGGGATTCCCTACGTCATGAGCAGTTCTTC. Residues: CASSPGDSLRHEQFF.

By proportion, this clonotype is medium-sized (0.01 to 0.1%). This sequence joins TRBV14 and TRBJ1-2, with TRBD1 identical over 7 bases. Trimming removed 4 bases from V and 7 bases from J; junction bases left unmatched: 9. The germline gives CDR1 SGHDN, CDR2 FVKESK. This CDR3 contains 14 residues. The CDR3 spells CASSLRTGGFGYTF. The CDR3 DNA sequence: TGTGCCAGCAGCCTGCGGACAGGTGGTTTTGGCTACACCTTC.

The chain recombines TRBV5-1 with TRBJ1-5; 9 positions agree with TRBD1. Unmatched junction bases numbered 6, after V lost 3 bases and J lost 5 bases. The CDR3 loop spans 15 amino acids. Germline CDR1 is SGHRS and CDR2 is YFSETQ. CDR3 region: CASSYGQGIDQPQHF. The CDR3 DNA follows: TGCGCCAGCAGCTACGGACAGGGGATCGATCAGCCCCAGCATTTT. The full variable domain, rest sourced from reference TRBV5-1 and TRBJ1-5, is KAGVTQTPRYLIKTRGQQVTLSCSPISGHRSVSWYQQTPGQGLQFLFEYFSETQRNKGNFPGRFSGRQFSNSRSEMNVSTLELGDSALYLCASSYGQGIDQPQHFGDGTRLSIL.

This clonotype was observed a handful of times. CDR3 DNA sequence: TGCGCCAGCAGCTCCCCGGACAGCTACGAGCAGTACTTC. Translated, it gives CASSSPDSYEQYF. The genes are TRBV5-1 and TRBJ2-7, with a tentative D call TRBD1 (6 bases). The CDR3 is 13 amino acids. CDR1 SGHRS and CDR2 YFSETQ come from the germline V gene. The V end was cut by 3 bases, the J end by 3 bases, with 10 bases between.

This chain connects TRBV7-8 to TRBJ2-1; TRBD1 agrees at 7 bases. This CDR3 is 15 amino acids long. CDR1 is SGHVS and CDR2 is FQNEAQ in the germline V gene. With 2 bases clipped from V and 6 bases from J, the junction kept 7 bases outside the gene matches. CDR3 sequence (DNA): TGTGCCAGCAGCTTAACCGGGACAGCCTTCAATGAGCAGTTCTTC. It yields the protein CASSLTGTAFNEQFF.

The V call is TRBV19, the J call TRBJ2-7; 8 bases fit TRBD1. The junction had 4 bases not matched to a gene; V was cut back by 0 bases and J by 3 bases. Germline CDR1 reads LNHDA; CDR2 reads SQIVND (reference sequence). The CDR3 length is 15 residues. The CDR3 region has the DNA TGTGCCAGTAGTATAGATCGGGACAGGCACTACGAGCAGTACTTC. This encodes CASSIDRDRHYEQYF. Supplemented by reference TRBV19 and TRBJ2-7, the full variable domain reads DGGITQSPKYLFRKEGQNVTLSCEQNLNHDAMYWYRQDPGQGLRLIYYSQIVNDFQKGDIAEGYSVSREKKESFPLTVTSAQKNPTAFYLCASSIDRDRHYEQYFGPGTRLTVT.

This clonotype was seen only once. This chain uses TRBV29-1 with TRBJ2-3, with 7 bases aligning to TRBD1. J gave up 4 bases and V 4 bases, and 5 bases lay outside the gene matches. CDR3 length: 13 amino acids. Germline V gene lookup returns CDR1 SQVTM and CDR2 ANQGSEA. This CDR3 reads CSVGRQGPDTQYF. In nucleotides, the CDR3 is TGCAGCGTTGGGAGACAGGGACCAGATACGCAGTATTTT.

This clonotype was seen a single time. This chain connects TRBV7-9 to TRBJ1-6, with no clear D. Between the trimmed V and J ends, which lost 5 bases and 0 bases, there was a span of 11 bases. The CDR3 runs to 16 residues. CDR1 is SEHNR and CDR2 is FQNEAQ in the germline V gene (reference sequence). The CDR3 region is CASSRNPSSYNSPLHF. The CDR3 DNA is TGTGCCAGCAGCAGGAACCCCAGCTCCTATAATTCACCCCTCCACTTT.

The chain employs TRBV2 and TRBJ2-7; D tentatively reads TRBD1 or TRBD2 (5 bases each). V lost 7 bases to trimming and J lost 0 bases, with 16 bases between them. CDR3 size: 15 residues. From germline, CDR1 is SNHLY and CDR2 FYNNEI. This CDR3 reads CASTLGAQGSYEQYF. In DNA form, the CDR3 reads TGTGCCAGCACCCTCGGGGCCCAGGGCTCCTACGAGCAGTACTTC.

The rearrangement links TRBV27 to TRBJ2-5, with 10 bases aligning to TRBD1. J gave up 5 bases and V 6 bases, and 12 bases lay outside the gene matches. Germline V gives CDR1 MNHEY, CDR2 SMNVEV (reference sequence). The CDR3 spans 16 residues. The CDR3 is CASSPRGDRGWETQYF. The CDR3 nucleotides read TGTGCCAGCAGCCCCCGGGGGGACAGGGGTTGGGAGACCCAGTACTTC.

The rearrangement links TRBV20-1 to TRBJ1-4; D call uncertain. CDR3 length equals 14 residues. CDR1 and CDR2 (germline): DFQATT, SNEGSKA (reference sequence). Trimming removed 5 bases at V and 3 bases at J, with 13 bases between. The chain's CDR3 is CSAYFLGANEKLFF. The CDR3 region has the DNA TGCAGTGCTTACTTTCTCGGGGCTAATGAAAAACTGTTTTTT.